These 12 T cell receptor beta chains were all obtained from the same sample, sequenced in a study of shared clonotypes between healthy human individuals. Data came from immunoSEQ multiplex PCR; TCRdb stores just in-frame clones and leaves some out. The sample holds approximately 2.1 million clones, 85% to 95% seen once. Sequencing was carried out using naive CD4+ T cells from PBMCs. Subset reported: CD45RA+ positively selected. All receptors derive from a man aged 18 to 29 in good health. Some clones in this sample may be carry-over from other donors' samples.

The CDR3 loop is CASSSSSPPSTDTQYF. For the CDR3, the DNA is TGTGCCAGCAGTTCCTCTAGCCCCCCCAGCACAGATACGCAGTATTTT. The chain carries TRBV28 and TRBJ2-3; TRBD2 might be the D (5 bases). V was trimmed by 4 bases and J by 0 bases, leaving 14 bases between them. Per germline, CDR1 MDHEN and CDR2 SYDVKM. The CDR3 consists of 16 residues.

This chain joins TRBV7-9 and TRBJ2-5; 13 nucleotides align to TRBD2. Germline V gene sequence: CDR1 SEHNR, CDR2 FQNEAQ (reference sequence). With 5 bases clipped from V and 4 bases from J, the junction kept 7 bases outside the gene matches. There are 16 residues in the CDR3. The DNA of the CDR3 is TGTGCCAGCAGCCGTGGACTAGCGGGAGTAATAGAGACCCAGTACTTC. Its translation: CASSRGLAGVIETQYF.

The J gene is TRBJ2-5, the V gene TRBV6-1; D is ambiguous. V gave up 0 bases and J gave up 5 bases, with 13 bases separating them. The CDR3 extends over 15 amino acids. Looked up from germline, CDR1 is MNHNS and CDR2 is SASEGT. The CDR3 sequence: CASSEAWASRETQYF. In DNA, the CDR3 is TGTGCCAGCAGTGAAGCCTGGGCATCCCGGGAGACCCAGTACTTC.

The V gene is TRBV7-2, the J gene TRBJ1-2, with a possible D match to TRBD1 (6 bases). CDR3 length equals 14 residues. CDR1 SGHTA and CDR2 FQGNSA come from the germline V gene. Trimming removed 3 bases at V and 4 bases at J, with 12 bases between. The CDR3 region is CASSFRDTTYGYTF. The CDR3, as DNA: TGTGCCAGCAGCTTCCGGGACACCACCTATGGCTACACCTTC.

The chain employs TRBV14 and TRBJ2-1; D may be TRBD2 (6 bases). Germline V CDR1 and CDR2: SGHDN, FVKESK. The CDR3 has 16 amino acids. V was shortened by 2 bases and J by 2 bases, with 13 bases between the two germline ends. CDR3 bases: TGTGCCAGCAGCCAACCCGGCGGGACCACCTACAATGAGCAGTTCTTC. Protein sequence: CASSQPGGTTYNEQFF. Combining the CDR3 with reference TRBV14 and TRBJ2-1 gives the whole variable domain EAGVTQFPSHSVIEKGQTVTLRCDPISGHDNLYWYRRVMGKEIKFLLHFVKESKQDESGMPNNRFLAERTGGTYSTLKVQPAELEDSGVYFCASSQPGGTTYNEQFFGPGTRLTVL.

V and J are TRBV5-4 and TRBJ1-2; 8 nucleotides agree with TRBD1. The CDR3 is made up of 16 amino acids. V lost 3 bases, J lost 4 bases, and 11 bases stayed unmatched. The germline CDR1 and CDR2 sequences are SGHNT and YYREEE (reference sequence). CDR3 DNA: TGTGCCAGCAGCTCTGGGGCACAGGGGGGGGTCTATGGCTACACCTTC. Residues: CASSSGAQGGVYGYTF.

The rearrangement uses TRBV4-1 and TRBJ2-1; 7 positions match TRBD1. The CDR3 is 16 residues long. Germline loops: CDR1 MGHRA, CDR2 YSYEKL. J was trimmed by 5 bases and V by 4 bases; bases with no gene match: 11. Written as DNA, the CDR3 is TGCGCCAGCAGCCGCCCGCCAGGGGGTTCGGACAATGAGCAGTTCTTC. Its translation: CASSRPPGGSDNEQFF.

The gene calls are TRBV7-8 and TRBJ2-7; 15 bases line up with TRBD2. Germline V gene data show CDR1 as SGHVS and CDR2 as FQNEAQ. The CDR3 length is 20 residues. The V segment lost 0 bases and the J segment 4 bases; nucleotides outside the gene matches: 13. CDR3 in DNA: TGTGCCAGCAGCTTAGCGAACGTATGGACTAGCGGGAGGGGAGGGTACGAGCAGTACTTC. Protein sequence: CASSLANVWTSGRGGYEQYF.

The chain carries TRBV28 and TRBJ1-1; D uncertain. V shed 5 bases and J shed 1 base, with 8 bases lying between them. The CDR3 loop spans 13 amino acids. Germline-derived CDR1 and CDR2 are MDHEN and SYDVKM. The CDR3 coding sequence is TGTGCCAGCAGTCCGAGTAAGAACACTGAAGCTTTCTTT. It is translated as CASSPSKNTEAFF.

This sequence joins TRBV10-3 and TRBJ2-5; D is unresolved. CDR1 is ENHRY and CDR2 is SYGVKD in the germline V gene. Trimming cost V 4 bases and J 2 bases, with 11 bases left between them. The CDR3 sequence is 14 residues long. The CDR3 loop is CAISAGSIQETQYF. The CDR3 coding sequence is TGTGCCATCAGTGCGGGCAGTATACAAGAGACCCAGTACTTC.

The sample holds one count of this clone. The V call is TRBV18, the J call TRBJ1-1; D ambiguous. CDR3 length equals 16 residues. Per germline, CDR1 KGHSH and CDR2 LQKENI. V lost 6 bases and J lost 5, with 22 bases in between. The CDR3 region has the DNA TGTGCCAGCTCGTTCGGGCAAGCATCAACGGGGACTGAAGCTTTCTTT. Translation gives CASSFGQASTGTEAFF.

The chain employs TRBV9 and TRBJ2-3, with 12 positions matching TRBD2. The V gene's germline CDR1 is SGDLS and CDR2 YYNGEE. After removal of 3 bases from V and 7 bases from J, the junction contained 6 bases not matched to a gene. CDR3 size: 15 residues. Written as DNA, the CDR3 is TGTGCCAGCAGCGAAGCTAGCGGGAGGGCATATACGCAGTATTTT. The encoded protein is CASSEASGRAYTQYF.